The 14 T cell receptor beta chains presented below share a single source sample, sequenced in a study of T cells after yellow fever vaccination (dated by TCRdb to about 2019). The intended sense of this specimen's treatment or condition label: live attenuated yellow fever vaccine strain. The library was generated by 5' RACE. Instrument on record: Illumina HiSeq 2500. Clones were called with MiXCR by TCRdb after fastp trimmed the public reads at Q25, and only in-frame beta chains were retained. Each entry is one CDR3 protein sequence, shown with its most common DNA and genes. The sample table contains about 46,000 distinct CDR3 sequences; only one count was recorded for around 6.4% of them. The leading ten clones occupy more than 9% of the sample. Here the sequenced sample was PBMCs, either bulk or a sorted T-cell subset (CD4+, CD8+, memory, or dextramer-sorted; not recorded which), taken 45 days after the yellow fever booster vaccination. The source is a man younger than 45 who received the YFV17D yellow fever vaccine.

The chain links TRBV7-6 to TRBJ2-1, with D maybe TRBD2 (6 bases). Between the trimmed V and J ends, which lost 4 bases and 10 bases, there was a span of 20 bases. Per the germline V gene, CDR1 is SGHVS and CDR2 is FNYEAQ. The CDR3 length is 15 residues. The chain's CDR3 is CASSSSGGESYEQFF. The CDR3 DNA reads as TGTGCCAGCAGCTCATCCGGCGGGGAGAGTTACGAGCAGTTCTTC.

The chain uses TRBV6-5 and TRBJ2-7, with 8 bases identical to TRBD2. In germline, CDR1 is MNHEY, CDR2 SVGAGI. The CDR3 consists of 15 residues. After removal of 0 bases from V and 5 bases from J, the junction contained 6 bases not matched to a gene. The CDR3 DNA is TGTGCCAGCAGTTACTCGAGACGGGAGGGCCACGAGCAGTACTTC. It codes for CASSYSRREGHEQYF.

This clonotype was seen a few times. The V gene is TRBV5-4, the J gene TRBJ2-5; maybe TRBD2 (6 bases). The CDR3 has 13 residues. Germline CDR1 reads SGHNT; CDR2 reads YYREEE (reference sequence). V dropped 2 bases and J dropped 5 bases, with 10 bases sitting between them. The CDR3 DNA reads as TGTGCCAGCAGCTTTTATGGGGGGGAGACCCAGTACTTC. This codes for CASSFYGGETQYF.

This clonotype has just a few counts. The rearrangement uses TRBV7-8 and TRBJ1-5, with no clear D. Between the trimmed V and J ends, which lost 0 bases and 6 bases, there was a span of 12 bases. The CDR3 has 15 amino acids. CDR1 is SGHVS, CDR2 FQNEAQ, per germline. The CDR3 DNA reads TGTGCCAGCAGCTTAGCGCGAACAGCACTTCAGCCCCAGCATTTT. Residues: CASSLARTALQPQHF.

V usage is TRBV10-3 and J usage is TRBJ2-2; TRBD1 or TRBD2 may be the D gene (5 bases each). Germline-derived CDR1 and CDR2 are ENHRY and SYGVKD. Trimming stripped 6 bases from V and 5 bases from J, with 16 bases between. The CDR3 is 15 amino acids. The CDR3 spells CAIRFTGRKTGELFF. As DNA, the CDR3 is TGTGCCATCAGGTTTACGGGGCGTAAGACCGGGGAGCTGTTTTTT.

The V and J genes are TRBV6-2 or TRBV6-3 and TRBJ2-7; D is unresolved. CDR1 is MNHEY, CDR2 SVGEGT, per germline. The CDR3 extends over 16 amino acids. Deletions cut 7 bases from V and 3 bases from J, with 22 bases between. As DNA, the CDR3 is TGTGCCAGCACCCCACCCGGACGAGGACCCCACTACGAGCAGTACTTC. As protein: CASTPPGRGPHYEQYF.

This clonotype was seen only a few times. The V and J genes are TRBV20-1 and TRBJ1-6, with D perhaps matching TRBD1 (5 bases). V lost 3 bases, J lost 0 bases, and 18 bases lay in between. The CDR3 runs to 18 residues. CDR1 and CDR2 from the germline V gene are DFQATT and SNEGSKA (reference sequence). The CDR3 spells CSARTRGSGSSYNSPLHF. In DNA, the CDR3 is TGCAGTGCTAGGACGCGGGGGAGCGGGAGCTCCTATAATTCACCCCTCCACTTT.

A few counts support this clonotype. The gene calls are TRBV29-1 and TRBJ2-3; possibly TRBD2 for D (5 bases). CDR3 length: 16 amino acids. Germline CDR1 and CDR2: SQVTM and ANQGSEA. The V end was cut by 0 bases, the J end by 2 bases, with 15 bases between. CDR3 region: CSVEDPGPGDTDTQYF. The CDR3 nucleotides are TGCAGCGTTGAAGATCCCGGACCCGGGGACACAGATACGCAGTATTTT.

This clonotype was seen repeatedly, ten times or more. The CDR3 is CASSLGQTNTEAFF. In DNA form, the CDR3 reads TGTGCCAGCAGCTTGGGACAGACGAACACTGAAGCTTTCTTT. This chain connects TRBV7-2 to TRBJ1-1, with TRBD1 identical over 7 bases. V trimming: 3 bases; J trimming: 1 base; junction bases outside the gene matches: 2. Germline V gene lookup returns CDR1 SGHTA and CDR2 FQGNSA. This CDR3 region has 14 residues.

V and J are TRBV6-1 and TRBJ2-7; TRBD2 matches at 9 bases. From germline, CDR1 is MNHNS and CDR2 SASEGT. The CDR3 consists of 15 residues. J lost 3 bases, V lost 4 bases, and 7 bases had no gene match. CDR3 bases: TGTGCCAGCAGTGGGATGGGTAGCGGGAGCTACGAGCAGTACTTC. Its translation: CASSGMGSGSYEQYF.

V usage is TRBV5-6 and J usage is TRBJ1-2; no definite D call. CDR1 is SGHDT and CDR2 is YYEEEE in the germline V gene. The CDR3 extends over 13 amino acids. Trimming left V 1 base short and J 7 bases short, with 11 bases between. CDR3 nucleotides: TGTGCCAGCAGCTTGCGGAGGTGGGGTGGCTACACCTTC. This encodes CASSLRRWGGYTF.

This clonotype has more than one count but fewer than ten. The chain has TRBV29-1 and TRBJ2-2; D is undetermined. Germline V gene sequence: CDR1 SQVTM, CDR2 ANQGSEA. The V gene lost 5 bases and the J gene lost 4 bases, with 5 bases spanning the gap. This CDR3 is built from 11 residues. The CDR3 nucleotides read TGCAGCGTTTCGACCACCGGGGAGCTGTTTTTT. It specifies CSVSTTGELFF.

The rearrangement uses TRBV6-2 or TRBV6-3 and TRBJ2-3; D ambiguous. The CDR3 contains 14 residues. Germline CDR1 and CDR2: MNHEY and SVGEGT. The V end was cut by 6 bases, the J end by 2 bases, with 12 bases between. In DNA form, the CDR3 reads TGTGCCAGCAGGGGTTTACCAGCCACAGATACGCAGTATTTT. Protein: CASRGLPATDTQYF.

The sample holds a few counts of this clonotype. J is TRBJ2-1 and V is TRBV30; TRBD1 matches 7 bases. CDR3 length: 16 residues. The trim removed 5 bases at V and 4 bases at J, leaving 14 bases unmatched. CDR1 and CDR2 (germline): GTSNPN, SVGIG (reference sequence). CDR3 sequence reads: CAWHTLRDSQYNEQFF. The CDR3 DNA is TGTGCCTGGCATACACTCCGGGACAGTCAATACAATGAGCAGTTCTTC.